The sequence of this TCR beta chain was determined in a study of blood T cell repertoires in COVID-19. Original data processing: Amplified reference gene primers provided the basis for estimating nucleated cell counts. Clones were read by immunoSEQ multiplex PCR, and TCRdb kept only the in-frame ones, dropping some. That table supplies the V and J calls and clone size; D and trimming were determined from the DNA. The data hold around 250,000 clones, with roughly 84% observed a single time. CDR3 size: 15 residues. Germline V gives CDR1 SGHAT, CDR2 FQNNGV. Trimming left V 4 bases short and J 0 bases short, with 12 bases between.

This clonotype was obtained from a woman in her thirties or forties who had recovered from COVID-19. Sequences were obtained from peripheral blood. The chain uses TRBV11-2 and TRBJ1-1; D not resolved. The CDR3 protein is CASSSRTGMNTEAFF. For the CDR3, the DNA is TGTGCCAGCAGCTCCCGGACGGGAATGAACACTGAAGCTTTCTTT.